This paragraph reports one TCR beta chain. In the authors' workflow: Estimation of nucleated cell counts relied on the amplification of reference gene primers. TCRdb keeps only in-frame clones here, not all; method: immunoSEQ multiplex PCR. Clonal size and the V and J genes are those of that table, whereas D and trimming came from the DNA. This table holds 250,000 or so clones, 86% found once. The source of the sample is a study of blood T cell repertoires in COVID-19. About the research overall: Specimens from acute and convalescent COVID-19 originated in the United States, Italy and Spain. Sources were T cells, B-cell-depleted T cells, or PBMCs; the material itself was cDNA or gDNA.

CDR3 length equals 15 residues. The germline CDR1 and CDR2 sequences are LNHDA and SQIVND (reference sequence). V shed 5 bases, J shed 5 bases, and the junction held 7 bases outside the gene matches. This receptor was identified in a woman under 40 with active or convalescent COVID-19. The specimen was peripheral blood. The chain couples TRBV19 to TRBJ1-4; 8 bases match TRBD1. CDR3 residues: CASSVDRGGNEKLFF. DNA for the CDR3: TGTGCCAGTAGTGTCGACAGGGGAGGGAATGAAAAACTGTTTTTT.